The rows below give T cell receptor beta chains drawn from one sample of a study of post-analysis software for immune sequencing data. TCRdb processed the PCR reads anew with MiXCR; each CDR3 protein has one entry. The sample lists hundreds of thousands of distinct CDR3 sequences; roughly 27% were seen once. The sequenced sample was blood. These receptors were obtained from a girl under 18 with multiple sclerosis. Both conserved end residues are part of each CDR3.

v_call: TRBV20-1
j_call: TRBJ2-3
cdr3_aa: CSANLRGQSTDTQYF

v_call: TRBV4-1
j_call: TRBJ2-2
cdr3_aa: CASRFTLGAGELFF

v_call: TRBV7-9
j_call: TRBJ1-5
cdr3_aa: CASSLGQLGQGNQPQHF

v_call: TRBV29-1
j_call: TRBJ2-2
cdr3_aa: CSVGGGSTGELFF

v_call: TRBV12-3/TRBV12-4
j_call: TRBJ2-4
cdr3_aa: CASSLEYWGGAKNIQYF

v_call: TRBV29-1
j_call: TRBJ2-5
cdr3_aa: CSVGEPQETQYF

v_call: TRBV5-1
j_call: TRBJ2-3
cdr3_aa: CASSLGQLISSTDTQYF

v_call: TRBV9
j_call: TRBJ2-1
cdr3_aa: CASASSGVQVSYNEQFF

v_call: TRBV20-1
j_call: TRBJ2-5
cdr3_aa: CSARGTGQETQYF

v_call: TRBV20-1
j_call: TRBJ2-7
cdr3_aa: CSATALLSGSSYEQYF

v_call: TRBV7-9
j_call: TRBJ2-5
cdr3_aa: CASSRTQETQYF

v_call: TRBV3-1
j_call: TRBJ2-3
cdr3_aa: CASSQEGLAGGPRDTQYF

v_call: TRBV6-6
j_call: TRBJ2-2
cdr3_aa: CASRPRQGTGELFF

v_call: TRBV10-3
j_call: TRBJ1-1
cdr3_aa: CAIRGTDEAFF

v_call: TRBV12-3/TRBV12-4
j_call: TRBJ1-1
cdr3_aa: CASSPDRGGTEAFF

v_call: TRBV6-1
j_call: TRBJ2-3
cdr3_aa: CASKEGWRTDTQYF

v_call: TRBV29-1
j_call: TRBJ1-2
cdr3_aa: CSVDQVRYGYTF

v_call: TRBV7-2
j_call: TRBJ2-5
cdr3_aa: CASSLMGQVQETQYF

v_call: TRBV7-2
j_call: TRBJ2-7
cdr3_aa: CASSAGLTRTLEQYF

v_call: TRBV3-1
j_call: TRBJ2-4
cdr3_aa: CASSQSLAGGVAKNIQYF

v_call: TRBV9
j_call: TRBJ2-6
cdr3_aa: CASSVLLGGANVLTF

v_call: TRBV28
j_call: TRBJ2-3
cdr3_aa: CASITAGRTDTQYF

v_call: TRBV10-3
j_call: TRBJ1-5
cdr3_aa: CAISESVGRPSNQPQHF

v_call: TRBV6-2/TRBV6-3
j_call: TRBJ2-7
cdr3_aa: CASSPLVAYGQYF

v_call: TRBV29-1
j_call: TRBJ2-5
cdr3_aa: CSVGRGLGETQYF

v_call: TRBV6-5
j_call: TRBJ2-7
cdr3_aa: CASSYSPGTVSYEQYF

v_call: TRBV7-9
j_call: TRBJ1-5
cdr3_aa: CASSLNWQPQHF

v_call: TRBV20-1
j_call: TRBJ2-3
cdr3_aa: CSASDRDRGVDTQYF

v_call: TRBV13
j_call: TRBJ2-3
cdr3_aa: CARSLGTGTTRTDTQYF

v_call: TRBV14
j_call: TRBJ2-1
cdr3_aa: CASSHGDRLAYNEQFF

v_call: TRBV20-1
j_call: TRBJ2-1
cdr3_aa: CSARDRVNDEQFF

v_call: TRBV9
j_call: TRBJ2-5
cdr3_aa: CASSSFQGLLQETQYF

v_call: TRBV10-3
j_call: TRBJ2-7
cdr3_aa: CAISEVYEQYF

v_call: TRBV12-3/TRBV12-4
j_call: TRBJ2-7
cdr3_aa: CASRMGSEQYF

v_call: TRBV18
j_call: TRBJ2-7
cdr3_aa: CASSPDRDDYEQYF

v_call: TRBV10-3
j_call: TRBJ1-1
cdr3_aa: CAISSDREFWDTEAFF

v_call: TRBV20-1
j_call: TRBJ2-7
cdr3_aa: CSARDRRTGGTGQYF

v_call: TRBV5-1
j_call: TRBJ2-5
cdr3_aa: CASRPISQGVGQETQYF

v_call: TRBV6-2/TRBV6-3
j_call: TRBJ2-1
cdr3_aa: CASSSGADRFYNEQFF

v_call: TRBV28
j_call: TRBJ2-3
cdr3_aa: CASSSPDTDTQYF

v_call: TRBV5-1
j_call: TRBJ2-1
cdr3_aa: CASSPTRPSGGGNEQFF

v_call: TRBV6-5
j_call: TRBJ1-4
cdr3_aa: CASSPYLATNEKLFF

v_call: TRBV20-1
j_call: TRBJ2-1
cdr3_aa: CSALPPGLAGGEWGNEQFF

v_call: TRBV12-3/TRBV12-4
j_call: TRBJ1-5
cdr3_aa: CASRTGGSNQPQHF

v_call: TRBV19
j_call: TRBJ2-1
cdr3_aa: CASSLGTAIYYNEQFF

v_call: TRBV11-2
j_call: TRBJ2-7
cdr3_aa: CASSSGTYSYEQYF

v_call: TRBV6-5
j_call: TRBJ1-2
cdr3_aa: CASSYGGSYTF

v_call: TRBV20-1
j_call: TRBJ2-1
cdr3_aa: CSAVGAGTVQFF

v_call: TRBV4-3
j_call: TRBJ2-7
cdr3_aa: CASSQDRNYYEQYF

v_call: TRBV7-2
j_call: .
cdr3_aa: CASSLGTSGTGTQYF

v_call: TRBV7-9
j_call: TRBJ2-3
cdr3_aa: CASTLLTGDLSRRDTQYF

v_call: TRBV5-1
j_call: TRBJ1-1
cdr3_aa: CASSTGTRDTEAFF

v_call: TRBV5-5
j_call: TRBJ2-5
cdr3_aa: CASSFDPGGTGIRATRQYF

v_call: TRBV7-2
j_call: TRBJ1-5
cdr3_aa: CASSLIQGENQPQHF